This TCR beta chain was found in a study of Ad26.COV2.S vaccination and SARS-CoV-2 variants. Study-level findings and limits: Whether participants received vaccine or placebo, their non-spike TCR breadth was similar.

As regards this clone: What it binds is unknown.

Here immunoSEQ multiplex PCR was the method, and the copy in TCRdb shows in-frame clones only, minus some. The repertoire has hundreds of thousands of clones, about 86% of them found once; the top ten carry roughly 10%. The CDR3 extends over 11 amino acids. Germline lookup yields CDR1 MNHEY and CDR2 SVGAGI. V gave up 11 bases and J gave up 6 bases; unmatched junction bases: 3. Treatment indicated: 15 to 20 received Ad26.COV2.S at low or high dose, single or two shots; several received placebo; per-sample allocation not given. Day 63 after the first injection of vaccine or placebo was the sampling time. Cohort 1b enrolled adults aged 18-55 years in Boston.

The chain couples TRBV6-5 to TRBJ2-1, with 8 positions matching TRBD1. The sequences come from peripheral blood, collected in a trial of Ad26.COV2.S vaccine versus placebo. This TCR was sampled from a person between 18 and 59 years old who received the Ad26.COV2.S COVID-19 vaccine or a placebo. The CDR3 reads CAGGQGNEQFF. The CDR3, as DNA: TGTGCCGGAGGACAGGGCAATGAGCAGTTCTTC.